This paragraph covers one T cell receptor beta chain sequence. The antigen remains undetermined. This sample was taken from a study of early T cells in non-severe SARS-CoV-2 infection. Across the whole study: RNA in bulk from unsorted whole blood was sequenced, and chains were unpaired. Study-level results: CD4 and private specificities were missed by VDJdb matching, which favored anti-spike CD8 responses.

TCRdb used MiXCR to reprocess the 5' RACE reads, holding one entry per CDR3 protein. The sample lists about 83,000 distinct CDR3 sequences; less than 11% were seen once. Trimming removed 0 bases from V and 2 bases from J; junction bases left unmatched: 4. The CDR3 runs 16 residues. Germline CDR1 MGHRA, CDR2 YSYEKL. The sequence was obtained from an adult who was a healthcare worker with PCR-confirmed SARS-CoV-2 infection or an uninfected control (not recorded which). The chain joins TRBV4-1 to TRBJ2-7; TRBD2 matches at 10 bases. Source: whole blood, taken at baseline. The DNA for the CDR3 is TGCGCCAGCAGCCAAGATGTCAGCGGGAGGGCCTACGAGCAGTACTTC. Its protein is CASSQDVSGRAYEQYF.